This T cell receptor beta chain is from a study of T cell repertoires in ileal Crohn's disease. Study details: Per sample, approximately 540 nanograms of biopsy DNA were TCRB immunosequenced.

Study-level results: Compared with non-smokers, active smokers at surgery showed more clonal expansions.

Only in-frame clones appear in the TCRdb table, and some are missing; sequencing was by immunoSEQ multiplex PCR. The table has about 17,000 clones, around 76% seen once; the top ten hold over 3.5%. In the case of this clone: No antigen is known for it.

Time point in this sample: inflamed ileum from the surgical specimen. J was trimmed by 3 bases and V by 8 bases; bases with no gene match: 12. This CDR3 is 16 amino acids long. Germline V gene data show CDR1 as LNHDA and CDR2 as SQIVND (reference sequence). V and J are TRBV19 and TRBJ2-1; TRBD2 agrees at 8 bases. This receptor was identified in an adult with Crohn's disease. The specimen sequenced was ileal tissue. In nucleotides, the CDR3 is TGTGCCAGTGGGGCTTCTGATGCGGGGGGCTACAATGAGCAGTTCTTC. Translated, it gives CASGASDAGGYNEQFF. Supplemented by reference TRBV19 and TRBJ2-1, the full variable domain reads DGGITQSPKYLFRKEGQNVTLSCEQNLNHDAMYWYRQDPGQGLRLIYYSQIVNDFQKGDIAEGYSVSREKKESFPLTVTSAQKNPTAFYLCASGASDAGGYNEQFFGPGTRLTVL.